The clone carrying this T cell receptor beta chain occurred many times. The data belong to a study of control samples from healthy donors and cancer patients. The CDR3 has 15 residues. Looked up from germline, CDR1 is LGHNA and CDR2 is YSLEER. V shed 4 bases and J 2 bases; nucleotides not matched to a gene: 7. Assay: immunoSEQ multiplex PCR; the TCRdb copy retains only in-frame clones and omits some. This table holds tens of thousands of clones, approximately 88% found once. The sequence derives from a man aged 50-59 years in good health. The sequencing input was blood. The J gene is TRBJ2-7, the V gene TRBV4-3; 8 nucleotides match TRBD1. Written as DNA, the CDR3 is TGCGCCAGCAGCCCTACCCGCAGGGGGCCCTACGAGCAGTACTTC. It specifies CASSPTRRGPYEQYF.